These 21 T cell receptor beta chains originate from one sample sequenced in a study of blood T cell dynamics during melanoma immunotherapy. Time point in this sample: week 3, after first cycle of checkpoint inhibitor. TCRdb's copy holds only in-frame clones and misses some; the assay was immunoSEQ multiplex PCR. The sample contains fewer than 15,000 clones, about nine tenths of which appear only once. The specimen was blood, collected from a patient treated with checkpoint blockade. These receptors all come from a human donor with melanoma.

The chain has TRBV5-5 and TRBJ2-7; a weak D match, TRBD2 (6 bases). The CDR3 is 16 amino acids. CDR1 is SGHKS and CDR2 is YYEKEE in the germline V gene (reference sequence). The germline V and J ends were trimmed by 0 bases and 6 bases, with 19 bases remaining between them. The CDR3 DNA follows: TGTGCCAGCAGCTTGGCCCCGGGTCGGGAGATCGGCGAGCAGTACTTC. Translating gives CASSLAPGREIGEQYF. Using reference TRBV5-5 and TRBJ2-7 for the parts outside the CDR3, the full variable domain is DAGVTQSPTHLIKTRGQQVTLRCSPISGHKSVSWYQQVLGQGPQFIFQYYEKEERGRGNFPDRFSARQFPNYSSELNVNALLLGDSALYLCASSLAPGREIGEQYFGPGTRLTVT.

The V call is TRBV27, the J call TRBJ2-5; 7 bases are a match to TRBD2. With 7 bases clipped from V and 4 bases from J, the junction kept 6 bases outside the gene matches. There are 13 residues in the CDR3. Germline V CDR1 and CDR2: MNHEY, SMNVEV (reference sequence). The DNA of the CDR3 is TGTGCCAGCAAGGCGGGAGAGGGAGAGACCCAGTACTTC. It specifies CASKAGEGETQYF.

The CDR3 coding sequence is TGTGCCAGCAGCTCCGGACGGCAGTCACCCCTCCACTTT. Translated: CASSSGRQSPLHF. J is TRBJ1-6 and V is TRBV11-3; D gene uncertain. Germline loops: CDR1 SGHNT, CDR2 YENEEA. With 4 bases removed from V and 10 bases from J, the gap between germline ends came to 11 bases. The CDR3 has 13 amino acids.

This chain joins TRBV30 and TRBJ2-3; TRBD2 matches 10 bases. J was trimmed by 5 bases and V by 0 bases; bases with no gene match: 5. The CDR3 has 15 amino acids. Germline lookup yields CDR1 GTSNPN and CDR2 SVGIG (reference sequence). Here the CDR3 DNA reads TGTGCCTGGAGTGTAAGCGGGAGGGCCGGAGATACGCAGTATTTT. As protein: CAWSVSGRAGDTQYF.

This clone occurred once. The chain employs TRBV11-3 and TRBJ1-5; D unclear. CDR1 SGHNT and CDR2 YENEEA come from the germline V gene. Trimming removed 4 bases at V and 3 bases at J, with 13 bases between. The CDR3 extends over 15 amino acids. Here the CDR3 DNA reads TGTGCCAGCAGCTCCATGACGGGAGTCAATCAGCCCCAGCATTTT. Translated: CASSSMTGVNQPQHF.

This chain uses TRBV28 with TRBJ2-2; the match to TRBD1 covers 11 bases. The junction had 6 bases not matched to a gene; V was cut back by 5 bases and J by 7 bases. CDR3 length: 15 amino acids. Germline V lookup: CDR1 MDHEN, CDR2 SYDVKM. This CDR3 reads CASSTGTGGVGELFF. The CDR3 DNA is TGTGCCAGCAGTACCGGGACAGGGGGTGTCGGGGAGCTGTTTTTT. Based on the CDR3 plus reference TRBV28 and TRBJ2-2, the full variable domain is DVKVTQSSRYLVKRTGEKVFLECVQDMDHENMFWYRQDPGLGLRLIYFSYDVKMKEKGDIPEGYSVSREKKERFSLILESASTNQTSMYLCASSTGTGGVGELFFGEGSRLTVL.

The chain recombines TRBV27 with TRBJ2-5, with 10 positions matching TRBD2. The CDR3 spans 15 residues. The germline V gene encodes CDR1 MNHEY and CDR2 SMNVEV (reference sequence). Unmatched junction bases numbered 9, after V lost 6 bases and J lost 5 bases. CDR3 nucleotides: TGTGCCAGCAGGAAAATAGCGGGAGGTGGTGAGACCCAGTACTTC. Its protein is CASRKIAGGGETQYF.

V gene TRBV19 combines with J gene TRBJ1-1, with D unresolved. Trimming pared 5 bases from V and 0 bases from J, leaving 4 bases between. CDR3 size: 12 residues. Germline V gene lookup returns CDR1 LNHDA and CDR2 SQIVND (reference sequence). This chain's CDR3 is CASSPVNTEAFF. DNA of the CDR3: TGTGCCAGTAGTCCGGTGAACACTGAAGCTTTCTTT.

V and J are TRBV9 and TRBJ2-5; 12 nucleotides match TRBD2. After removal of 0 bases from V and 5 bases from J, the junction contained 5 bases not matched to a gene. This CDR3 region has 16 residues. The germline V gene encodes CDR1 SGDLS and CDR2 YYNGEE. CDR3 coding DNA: TGTGCCAGCAGCGTAGGCCCCACTAGCGGGAGGGAGACCCAGTACTTC. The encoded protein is CASSVGPTSGRETQYF.

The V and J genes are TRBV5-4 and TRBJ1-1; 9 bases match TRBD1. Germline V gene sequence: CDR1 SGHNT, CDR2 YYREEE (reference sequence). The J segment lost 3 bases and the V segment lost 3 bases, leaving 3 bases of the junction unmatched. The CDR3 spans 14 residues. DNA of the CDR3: TGTGCCAGCAGCTCACAGGGGGCGTACACTGAAGCTTTCTTT. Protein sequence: CASSSQGAYTEAFF.

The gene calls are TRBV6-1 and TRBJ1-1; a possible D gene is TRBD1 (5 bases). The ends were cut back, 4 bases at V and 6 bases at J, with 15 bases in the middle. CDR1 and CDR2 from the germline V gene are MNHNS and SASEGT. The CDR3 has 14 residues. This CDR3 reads CASSGGSVRAEAFF. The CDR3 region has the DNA TGTGCCAGCAGTGGGGGGTCTGTCCGCGCTGAAGCTTTCTTT.

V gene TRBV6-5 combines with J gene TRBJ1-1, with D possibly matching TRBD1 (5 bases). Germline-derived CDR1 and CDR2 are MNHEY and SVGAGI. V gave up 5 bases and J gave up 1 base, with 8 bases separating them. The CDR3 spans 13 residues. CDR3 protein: CASSNRRNTEAFF. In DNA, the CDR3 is TGTGCCAGCAGTAACAGGCGGAACACTGAAGCTTTCTTT.

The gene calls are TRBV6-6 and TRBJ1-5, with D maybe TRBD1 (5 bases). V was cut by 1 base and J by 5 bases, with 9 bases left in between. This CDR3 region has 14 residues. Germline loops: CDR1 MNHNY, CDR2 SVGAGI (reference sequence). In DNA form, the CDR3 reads TGTGCCAGCAGTTACTTGGGACTCTATCAGCCCCAGCATTTT. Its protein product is CASSYLGLYQPQHF.

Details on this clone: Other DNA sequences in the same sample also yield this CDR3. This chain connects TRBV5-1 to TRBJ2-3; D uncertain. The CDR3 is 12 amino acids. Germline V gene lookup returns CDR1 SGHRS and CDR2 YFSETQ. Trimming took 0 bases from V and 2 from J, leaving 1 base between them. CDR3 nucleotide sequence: TGCGCCAGCAGCTTGGCCACAGATACGCAGTATTTT. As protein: CASSLATDTQYF.

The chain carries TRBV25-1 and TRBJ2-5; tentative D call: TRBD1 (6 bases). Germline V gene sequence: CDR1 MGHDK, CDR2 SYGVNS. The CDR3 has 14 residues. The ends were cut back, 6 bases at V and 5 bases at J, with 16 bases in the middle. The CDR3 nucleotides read TGTGCCAGCAGCCCCGGGGCAGGGGTGGAGACCCAGTACTTC. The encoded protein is CASSPGAGVETQYF.

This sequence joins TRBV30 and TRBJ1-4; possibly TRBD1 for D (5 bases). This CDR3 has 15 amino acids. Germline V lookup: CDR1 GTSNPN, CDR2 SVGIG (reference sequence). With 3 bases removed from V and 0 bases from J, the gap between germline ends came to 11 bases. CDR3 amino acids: CAWSAKTATNEKLFF. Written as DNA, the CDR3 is TGTGCCTGGAGCGCGAAGACAGCAACTAATGAAAAACTGTTTTTT.

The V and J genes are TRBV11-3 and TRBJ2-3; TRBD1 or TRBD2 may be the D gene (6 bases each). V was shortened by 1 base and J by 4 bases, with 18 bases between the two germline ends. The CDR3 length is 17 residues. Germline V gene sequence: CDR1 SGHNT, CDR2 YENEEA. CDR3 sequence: CASSLVALARGADTQYF. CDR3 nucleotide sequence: TGTGCCAGCAGCTTAGTCGCCCTAGCGAGGGGGGCAGATACGCAGTATTTT.

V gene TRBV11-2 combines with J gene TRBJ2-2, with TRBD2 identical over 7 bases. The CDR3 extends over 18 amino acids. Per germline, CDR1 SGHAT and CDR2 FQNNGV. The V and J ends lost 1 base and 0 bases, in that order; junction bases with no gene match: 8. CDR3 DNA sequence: TGTGCCAGCAGCTTAGTGGTGCCTAGCGGCACGAACACCGGGGAGCTGTTTTTT. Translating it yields CASSLVVPSGTNTGELFF.

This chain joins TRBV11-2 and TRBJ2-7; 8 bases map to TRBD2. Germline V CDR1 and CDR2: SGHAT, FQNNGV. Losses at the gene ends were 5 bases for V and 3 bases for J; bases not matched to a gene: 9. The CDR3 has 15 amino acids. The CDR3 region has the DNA TGTGCCAGCAGCAACCTCCGGACTAGCCTCTACGAGCAGTACTTC. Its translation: CASSNLRTSLYEQYF.

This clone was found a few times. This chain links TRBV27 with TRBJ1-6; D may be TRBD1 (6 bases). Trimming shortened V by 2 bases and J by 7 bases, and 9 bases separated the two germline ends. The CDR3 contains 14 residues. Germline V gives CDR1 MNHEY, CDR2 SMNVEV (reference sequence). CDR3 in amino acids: CASSLRGGNSPLHF. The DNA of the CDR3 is TGTGCCAGCAGTTTACGAGGGGGAAATTCACCCCTCCACTTT.

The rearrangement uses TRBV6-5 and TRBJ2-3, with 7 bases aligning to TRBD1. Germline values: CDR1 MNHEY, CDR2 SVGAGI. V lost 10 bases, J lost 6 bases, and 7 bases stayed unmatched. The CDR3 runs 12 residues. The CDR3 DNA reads TGTGCCACAACGACAGGGTACGATACGCAGTATTTT. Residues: CATTTGYDTQYF.